A single sample is the source of the 30 T cell receptor beta chains below, sequenced in a study of blood T cell repertoires in COVID-19. The method was immunoSEQ multiplex PCR; TCRdb's version includes in-frame clones alone and lacks a portion of them. This sample has 130,000 to 150,000 clones, with 80% found just once. What was sequenced was peripheral blood. All receptors derive from a man aged 70-80 years who had recovered from COVID-19.

The chain employs TRBV3-1 (or the pseudogene TRBV3-2) and TRBJ2-7; TRBD2 matches at 7 bases. This CDR3 region has 15 residues. J was trimmed by 3 bases and V by 1 base; bases with no gene match: 6. Germline CDR1 and CDR2: LGHDT and YNNKEL (reference sequence). The CDR3 sequence is CASSQGLGTIYEQYF. The CDR3 region has the DNA TGTGCCAGCAGCCAAGGGTTGGGGACTATCTACGAGCAGTACTTC.

The genes are TRBV28 and TRBJ1-5; D may be TRBD1 (6 bases). V dropped 2 bases and J dropped 5 bases, with 13 bases sitting between them. Germline V gene sequence: CDR1 MDHEN, CDR2 SYDVKM. CDR3 length: 15 amino acids. CDR3: CASSLRQESDQPQHF. For the CDR3, the DNA is TGTGCCAGCAGTTTAAGACAGGAGAGTGATCAGCCCCAGCATTTT. Full variable domain (remainder filled in from reference TRBV28 and TRBJ1-5): DVKVTQSSRYLVKRTGEKVFLECVQDMDHENMFWYRQDPGLGLRLIYFSYDVKMKEKGDIPEGYSVSREKKERFSLILESASTNQTSMYLCASSLRQESDQPQHFGDGTRLSIL.

This rearrangement joins TRBV7-9 to TRBJ1-2, with D unclear. The V end lost 6 bases, the J end lost 3 bases, and 14 bases lay between the germline ends. The CDR3 runs to 14 residues. The germline V gene has CDR1 SEHNR and CDR2 FQNEAQ (reference sequence). The chain's CDR3 is CASSPPLQYYGYTF. As DNA, the CDR3 is TGTGCCAGCAGTCCTCCCTTGCAGTACTATGGCTACACCTTC.

The chain employs TRBV19 and TRBJ1-1; D gene unclear. V lost 3 bases, J lost 0 bases, and 5 bases lay in between. The V gene's germline CDR1 is LNHDA and CDR2 SQIVND (reference sequence). This CDR3 is built from 13 residues. CDR3 bases: TGTGCCAGTAGTATCGAGATGAACACTGAAGCTTTCTTT. This gives the protein CASSIEMNTEAFF.

This chain joins TRBV6-2 or TRBV6-3 and TRBJ1-1, with D perhaps matching TRBD1 (5 bases). V was trimmed by 2 bases and J by 1 base, leaving 11 bases between them. Germline lookup yields CDR1 MNHEY and CDR2 SVGEGT. The CDR3 has 15 residues. In nucleotides, the CDR3 is TGTGCCAGCAGTTACAGTGTACAGGCGAACACTGAAGCTTTCTTT. It is translated as CASSYSVQANTEAFF.

The chain uses TRBV27 and TRBJ2-7; possible D gene TRBD1, 5 bases. CDR1 and CDR2 from the germline V gene are MNHEY and SMNVEV (reference sequence). V was clipped by 5 bases and J by 4 bases, with 27 bases between them. The CDR3 runs to 18 residues. CDR3: CASSPRPDISSPPYEQYF. In nucleotides, the CDR3 is TGTGCCAGCAGTCCCCGTCCGGACATTTCCTCCCCCCCGTACGAGCAGTACTTC.

This clone has more than one count but fewer than ten. The chain combines TRBV7-9 with TRBJ2-4; D is possibly TRBD1 (5 bases). V was pared by 3 bases and J by 3 bases, with 18 bases between. This CDR3 has 17 residues. Germline V lookup: CDR1 SEHNR, CDR2 FQNEAQ (reference sequence). The CDR3 DNA is TGTGCCAGCAGCTTCTCTATGACAGCCGTGGGCAAAAACATTCAGTACTTC. Its translation is CASSFSMTAVGKNIQYF. Variable domain in full (rest from reference TRBV7-9 and TRBJ2-4): DTGVSQNPRHKITKRGQNVTFRCDPISEHNRLYWYRQTLGQGPEFLTYFQNEAQLEKSRLLSDRFSAERPKGSFSTLEIQRTEQGDSAMYLCASSFSMTAVGKNIQYFGAGTRLSVL.

The chain links TRBV6-1 to TRBJ2-6; D is undetermined. CDR1 is MNHNS, CDR2 SASEGT, per germline. With 2 bases removed from V and 2 bases from J, the gap between germline ends came to 4 bases. CDR3 size: 14 residues. CDR3 in amino acids: CASSETAGANVLTF. In DNA, the CDR3 is TGTGCCAGCAGTGAAACAGCTGGGGCCAACGTCCTGACTTTC.

The chain uses TRBV4-1 and TRBJ1-1; weak D call: TRBD1 (5 bases). The CDR3 is 16 amino acids. V was clipped by 2 bases and J by 2 bases, with 15 bases between them. The germline V gene has CDR1 MGHRA and CDR2 YSYEKL. In nucleotides, the CDR3 is TGCGCCAGCAGCCAACCCCTCGGGGGACTAAACACTGAAGCTTTCTTT. Translation gives CASSQPLGGLNTEAFF.

The rearrangement links TRBV3-1 (or the pseudogene TRBV3-2) to TRBJ2-6; D not certain. V lost 2 bases to trimming and J lost 2 bases, with 4 bases between them. Per the germline V gene, CDR1 is LGHDT and CDR2 is YNNKEL (reference sequence). This CDR3 has 14 residues. CDR3 protein: CASSQFTGANVLTF. The CDR3 bases are TGTGCCAGCAGCCAATTCACTGGGGCCAACGTCCTGACTTTC.

The rearrangement joins TRBV5-1 to TRBJ2-1, with D maybe TRBD1 (6 bases). Germline lookup yields CDR1 SGHRS and CDR2 YFSETQ. This CDR3 is 15 amino acids long. Trimming left V 3 bases short and J 3 bases short, with 13 bases between. This CDR3 is CASSSGAGGYNEQFF. The CDR3, as DNA: TGCGCCAGCAGCTCAGGGGCGGGTGGCTACAATGAGCAGTTCTTC.

J is TRBJ2-1 and V is TRBV5-1, with 7 bases fitting TRBD1. The V segment lost 6 bases and the J segment 0 bases; nucleotides outside the gene matches: 15. Germline CDR1 is SGHRS and CDR2 is YFSETQ. The CDR3 covers 18 residues. The CDR3 nucleotides are TGCGCCAGCACAAGAATCACAGGGGCGAGGAGCTCCTACAATGAGCAGTTCTTC. Its protein is CASTRITGARSSYNEQFF.

The V gene is TRBV2, the J gene TRBJ2-7; D may be TRBD2 (6 bases). Trimming removed 5 bases from V and 7 bases from J, with 21 bases in between. The CDR3 length is 15 residues. The germline V gene encodes CDR1 SNHLY and CDR2 FYNNEI. CDR3 sequence reads: CASSRPGTGPVEQYF. CDR3 sequence (DNA): TGTGCCAGCAGTCGTCCCGGGACTGGTCCTGTGGAGCAGTACTTC.

The chain recombines TRBV5-1 with TRBJ2-2; the match to TRBD1 covers 11 bases. CDR3 length: 16 residues. Trimming at V came to 3 bases and at J to 6 bases, leaving 7 bases not matched to a gene. CDR1 and CDR2 from the germline V gene are SGHRS and YFSETQ. CDR3 region: CASSSRTGGTPGELFF. The DNA for the CDR3 is TGCGCCAGCAGCTCTAGGACAGGGGGCACTCCCGGGGAGCTGTTTTTT. Looking up the rest from reference TRBV5-1 and TRBJ2-2 gives the full variable domain: KAGVTQTPRYLIKTRGQQVTLSCSPISGHRSVSWYQQTPGQGLQFLFEYFSETQRNKGNFPGRFSGRQFSNSRSEMNVSTLELGDSALYLCASSSRTGGTPGELFFGEGSRLTVL.

The rearrangement links TRBV7-8 to TRBJ2-7; D is uncertain. Germline lookup yields CDR1 SGHVS and CDR2 FQNEAQ. CDR3 length: 12 residues. V lost 5 bases and J 7 bases, leaving 12 bases between the germline ends. Here the CDR3 reads CASSGRSREQYF. The CDR3 bases are TGTGCCAGCAGCGGGCGCAGTCGGGAGCAGTACTTC.

This clone was picked up a small number of times. The chain employs TRBV6-2 or TRBV6-3 and TRBJ2-6; a possible D gene is TRBD2 (5 bases). V lost 4 bases and J 0 bases, leaving 16 bases between the germline ends. The CDR3 runs to 18 residues. CDR1 MNHEY and CDR2 SVGEGT come from the germline V gene. CDR3 residues: CASSLILRGPSGANVLTF. In nucleotides, the CDR3 is TGTGCCAGCAGTTTGATTCTGAGAGGGCCCTCTGGGGCCAACGTCCTGACTTTC.

This clone came up once. This chain joins TRBV5-1 and TRBJ1-6; unclear D gene. With 3 bases removed from V and 9 bases from J, the gap between germline ends came to 13 bases. CDR1 and CDR2 from the germline V gene are SGHRS and YFSETQ. CDR3 length: 14 amino acids. CDR3 nucleotide sequence: TGCGCCAGCAGCTCAGGTTTGGATAGTTCACCCCTCCACTTT. Its translation: CASSSGLDSSPLHF.

In nucleotides, the CDR3 is TGTGCCACCCAGGGTTTGCTGGATGAGCAGTTCTTC. Translating gives CATQGLLDEQFF. This chain uses TRBV2 with TRBJ2-1; a possible D gene is TRBD1 (5 bases). Per germline, CDR1 SNHLY and CDR2 FYNNEI. V gave up 10 bases and J gave up 8 bases, with 15 bases separating them. The CDR3 extends over 12 amino acids.

The chain has TRBV4-3 and TRBJ2-3; the match to TRBD2 covers 7 bases. Germline V CDR1 and CDR2: LGHNA, YSLEER. This CDR3 contains 16 residues. V shed 1 base and J 5 bases; nucleotides not matched to a gene: 9. The CDR3 coding sequence is TGCGCCAGCAGCCAAGCCTTAGTCGCGGGAGAAGATACGCAGTATTTT. Protein sequence: CASSQALVAGEDTQYF.

This sequence joins TRBV9 and TRBJ2-3, with TRBD2 matching over 8 bases. There are 15 residues in the CDR3. J was trimmed by 5 bases and V by 7 bases; bases with no gene match: 12. Per the germline V gene, CDR1 is SGDLS and CDR2 is YYNGEE. CDR3 amino acids: CASSIAGLQGDTQYF. For the CDR3, the DNA is TGTGCCAGCTCAATAGCGGGACTGCAAGGAGATACGCAGTATTTT.

CDR3 residues: CASSPQGAPSYTQYF. CDR3 bases: TGTGCCAGCAGCCCTCAGGGCGCCCCCTCGTATACGCAGTATTTT. This chain joins TRBV9 and TRBJ2-3; D possibly corresponds to TRBD1 (5 bases). Trimming removed 4 bases from V and 7 bases from J, with 19 bases in between. Germline-derived CDR1 and CDR2 are SGDLS and YYNGEE. This CDR3 contains 15 residues. Supplemented by reference TRBV9 and TRBJ2-3, the full variable domain reads DSGVTQTPKHLITATGQRVTLRCSPRSGDLSVYWYQQSLDQGLQFLIQYYNGEERAKGNILERFSAQQFPDLHSELNLSSLELGDSALYFCASSPQGAPSYTQYFGPGTRLTVL.

V usage is TRBV19 and J usage is TRBJ1-5; TRBD1 aligns across 9 bases. The CDR3 is made up of 17 amino acids. The trim removed 3 bases at V and 5 bases at J, leaving 11 bases unmatched. CDR1 is LNHDA and CDR2 is SQIVND in the germline V gene (reference sequence). Written as DNA, the CDR3 is TGTGCCAGTAGTATTTGGGTACAGGGGGCAAGAGATCAGCCCCAGCATTTT. Its protein product is CASSIWVQGARDQPQHF.

This rearrangement joins TRBV19 to TRBJ2-7; D is perhaps TRBD2 (5 bases). Per the germline V gene, CDR1 is LNHDA and CDR2 is SQIVND (reference sequence). The CDR3 length is 15 residues. V lost 3 bases, J lost 3 bases, and 15 bases lay in between. The CDR3 loop is CASSIIGNHNYEQYF. The CDR3 coding sequence is TGTGCCAGTAGTATTATCGGGAACCACAACTACGAGCAGTACTTC.

This clone was counted between two and nine times. The chain combines TRBV5-6 with TRBJ2-1, with 8 bases that match TRBD2. V was clipped by 0 bases and J by 7 bases; unmatched bases: 6. Looked up from germline, CDR1 is SGHDT and CDR2 is YYEEEE. CDR3 size: 15 residues. The CDR3 spells CASSLAPSGWNEQFF. The CDR3 DNA sequence: TGTGCCAGCAGCTTGGCACCTAGCGGGTGGAATGAGCAGTTCTTC.

This clone was counted between two and nine times. The V and J genes are TRBV5-1 and TRBJ2-5; TRBD2 might be the D (6 bases). This CDR3 spans 15 amino acids. V lost 4 bases and J 5 bases, leaving 18 bases between the germline ends. The V gene's germline CDR1 is SGHRS and CDR2 YFSETQ. The CDR3 loop is CASSVRDPAGETQYF. The CDR3 region has the DNA TGCGCCAGCAGCGTCCGGGACCCGGCGGGGGAGACCCAGTACTTC.

CDR3 loop: CASSAYTGGSYTF. The DNA of the CDR3 is TGTGCCAGCAGTGCCTATACAGGGGGGAGCTACACCTTC. The chain carries TRBV27 and TRBJ1-2; 8 bases line up with TRBD1. The germline V gene encodes CDR1 MNHEY and CDR2 SMNVEV (reference sequence). Trimming cost V 5 bases and J 9 bases; bases outside gene matches: 8. The CDR3 runs to 13 residues.

This chain uses TRBV5-1 with TRBJ1-1; D uncertain. Deletions cut 1 base from V and 1 base from J, with 11 bases between. Germline V lookup: CDR1 SGHRS, CDR2 YFSETQ. This CDR3 has 15 amino acids. Here the CDR3 reads CASSLFPGANTEAFF. The CDR3 DNA sequence: TGCGCCAGCAGCTTGTTCCCGGGAGCGAACACTGAAGCTTTCTTT.

This chain links TRBV28 with TRBJ2-7; no clear D gene. The CDR3 has 13 amino acids. Germline lookup yields CDR1 MDHEN and CDR2 SYDVKM. V lost 5 bases and J 0 bases, leaving 8 bases between the germline ends. CDR3 nucleotides: TGTGCCAGCAGTCGCGACTCCTCCTACGAGCAGTACTTC. As protein: CASSRDSSYEQYF.

The V gene is TRBV6-2 or TRBV6-3, the J gene TRBJ2-7; D not resolved. CDR1 and CDR2 from the germline V gene are MNHEY and SVGEGT. V was shortened by 4 bases and J by 5 bases, with 12 bases between the two germline ends. The CDR3 is made up of 13 amino acids. The CDR3 protein is CASSSRVHNEQYF. For the CDR3, the DNA is TGTGCCAGCAGTTCCCGGGTTCACAACGAGCAGTACTTC.

The J gene is TRBJ1-1, the V gene TRBV27; D not certain. CDR1 and CDR2 (germline): MNHEY, SMNVEV (reference sequence). The CDR3 extends over 13 amino acids. Trimming took 4 bases from V and 11 from J, leaving 17 bases between them. CDR3 DNA: TGTGCCAGCAGTTCCGTAAATTTATTAGCGGCTTTCTTT. The encoded protein is CASSSVNLLAAFF.